This TCR beta chain was recovered during a study of long-term antiretroviral therapy in people with HIV. Study details: Collection dates of the earliest samples fall about a decade before the 2015 immediate-ART recommendation.

As for this clone: What it binds is not known.

General observations from the study: ART adherence, viral resistance and therapy changes went unrecorded. Narrower CDR3 length ranges marked HIV repertoires relative to controls.

With survey level as its setting, the immunoSEQ assay was v3.0. The protocol was immunoSEQ multiplex PCR, while the TCRdb copy is restricted to in-frame clones and leaves out a portion. The top ten hold roughly 8.8% of the sample, which has 25,000 to 35,000 clones, roughly 78% seen once. This specimen consisted of unsorted PBMCs, obtained 1.5 years before starting antiretroviral therapy. The TCR sequence derives from a man between 18 and 35 years old with HIV.

The CDR3, as DNA: TGCGCCAGCAGCTTGGGGAGGGACAATGAGCAGTTCTTC. This translates into CASSLGRDNEQFF. The V gene is TRBV5-1, the J gene TRBJ2-1; a weak D match, TRBD2 (6 bases). V was clipped by 0 bases and J by 5 bases, with 6 bases between them. The CDR3 covers 13 residues. CDR1 and CDR2 (germline): SGHRS, YFSETQ. Complete variable domain (other parts from reference TRBV5-1 and TRBJ2-1): KAGVTQTPRYLIKTRGQQVTLSCSPISGHRSVSWYQQTPGQGLQFLFEYFSETQRNKGNFPGRFSGRQFSNSRSEMNVSTLELGDSALYLCASSLGRDNEQFFGPGTRLTVL.